This T cell receptor (beta chain) was captured by sequencing in a study of blood T cells in healthy people across ages. This clonotype appeared a few times. Its antigen is as yet unknown. Total RNA was extracted at no less than 6 micrograms per sample. Points from the study as a whole: Unknown CMV status may confound age-related changes in expanded clones. A greater number of naive CD4+ cells and higher diversity distinguished long-lived donors from aged donors. Roughly linearly, TCR beta diversity per million T cells fell as age increased.

Germline loops: CDR1 SQVTM, CDR2 ANQGSEA. This CDR3 is 10 amino acids long. It was with a sample-barcoded 5' primer and a J-beta primer mix that a second PCR of about 7 to 12 cycles was run. TCRdb recomputed calls from the 5' RACE reads with MiXCR, one row per CDR3 protein. The sample consists of nearly 800,000 distinct CDR3 sequences, roughly three fifths of them appearing once. Sequencing was done on a sample of blood. This clonotype was obtained from a man aged 35 to 55 in good health. The chain employs TRBV29-1 and TRBJ2-1, with unresolved D. With the DNA end fitting TRBJ2-7 better, the J assignment may be wrong. Written as DNA, the CDR3 is TGCAGCGGGGCCAACAATGAGCAGTACTTC. This gives the protein CSGANNEQYF.